The rows below give T cell receptor beta chains drawn from one sample of a study of shared clonotypes between healthy human individuals. Assay: immunoSEQ multiplex PCR; the TCRdb copy retains only in-frame clones and omits some. Here the sample spans around 620,000 clones, 85% to 95% being singletons. The sample consisted of naive CD8+ T cells sorted from blood. These TCRs come from a woman aged 30 to 39 in good health. Each CDR3 is given with its conserved first and last residue. A D gene is named only where the DNA matches it firmly. Only some rows state a clone size, as once, few, many or a class for expanded clones.

.	.	TRBJ2-1	TRBV5-4	TGTGCCAGCAGCTTGGGCCACAATGAGCAGTTCTTC	CASSLGHNEQFF
.	.	TRBJ2-7	TRBV6-1	TGTGCCAGCAGTGTAGGCCGGGGGCCAGGACTACACGAGCAGTACTTC	CASSVGRGPGLHEQYF
once	TRBD1	TRBJ1-1	TRBV6-1	TGTGCCAGCAGCCCCGCCAGGGGGCGGAACACTGAAGCTTTCTTT	CASSPARGRNTEAFF
.	.	TRBJ2-2	TRBV11-2	TGTGCCAGCAGCTATCGACTAGATCCCACCGGGGAGCTGTTTTTT	CASSYRLDPTGELFF
.	.	TRBJ2-7	TRBV5-6	TGTGCCAGCAGTCGTCCCCCTGACAGGGAGGGCTACGAGCAGTACTTC	CASSRPPDREGYEQYF
.	.	TRBJ1-3	TRBV7-9	TGTGCCGTCTCGCCCGCCGCATTCTCTGGAAACACCATATATTTT	CAVSPAAFSGNTIYF
.	.	TRBJ2-7	TRBV7-9	TGTGCCAGCAGCTTAGGAGGGAGCGAGCAGTACTTC	CASSLGGSEQYF
.	.	TRBJ2-7	TRBV27	TGTGCCAGCAGCTTTGGCTCGGGGCCTCCTCAGTACGAGCAGTACTTC	CASSFGSGPPQYEQYF
few	.	TRBJ1-1	TRBV14	TGTGCCAGCAGGTCGGCGTACCACACTGAAGCTTTCTTT	CASRSAYHTEAFF
.	.	TRBJ1-5	TRBV4-1	TGCGCCAGCAGCCCCAGAGGGATGTGGAATCAGCCCCAGCATTTT	CASSPRGMWNQPQHF
.	.	TRBJ1-4	TRBV7-9	TGTGCCAGCAGCTTTGTAGGAGGAGTAAATGAAAAACTGTTTTTT	CASSFVGGVNEKLFF
.	.	TRBJ1-4	TRBV27	TGTGCCAGCAGTTTATATGGACCAGGAAAACTGTTTTTT	CASSLYGPGKLFF
.	.	TRBJ1-2	TRBV7-8	TGTGCCAGCAGCTTATCGGTCGCAGGGTATGACTATGGCTACACCTTC	CASSLSVAGYDYGYTF
.	TRBD1	TRBJ2-7	TRBV14	TGTGCCAGCAGCCCCGATCCATTGCGCTACAGGGGGCCCGACGAGCAGTACTTC	CASSPDPLRYRGPDEQYF
.	.	TRBJ1-1	TRBV25-1	TGTGCCAGCAGTCACTCAATGAACACTGAAGCTTTCTTT	CASSHSMNTEAFF
.	.	TRBJ1-4	TRBV6-1	TGTGCCAGCAGCGACAAAATACTTTTT	CASSDKILF
.	.	TRBJ2-3	TRBV13	TGTGCCAGCAGCTTAGGTCAGGATACGCAGTATTTT	CASSLGQDTQYF
.	TRBD2	TRBJ2-1	TRBV29-1	TGCAGCGTTTTGGATCCGGGACTAGGACCAATGGCCGATGAGCAGTTCTTC	CSVLDPGLGPMADEQFF
.	.	TRBJ2-7	TRBV29-1	TGCAGCGTTGGGGAGGCAACCGCGGTCGAGCAGTACTTC	CSVGEATAVEQYF
.	.	TRBJ1-2	TRBV5-6	TGTGCCAGCAGCTTGCAGGGTAGTAACTATGGCTACACCTTC	CASSLQGSNYGYTF
.	TRBD1	TRBJ2-2	TRBV7-9	TGTGCCAGCAGCACACCCCTAGGGGACAGAAACACCGGGGAGCTGTTTTTT	CASSTPLGDRNTGELFF
.	TRBD2	TRBJ2-5	TRBV10-3	TGTGCCATCAGTGAGTCCGACCCACTAGCGGGAGGGGTAGAGACCCAGTACTTC	CAISESDPLAGGVETQYF
.	TRBD1	TRBJ2-7	TRBV6-1	TGTGCCAGCAGCGAGAGGGGACAGGGCTGGGAGCAGTACTTC	CASSERGQGWEQYF
.	.	TRBJ1-1	TRBV2	TGTGCCAGCAGTGAAGGGGTAGTAGCTTTCTTT	CASSEGVVAFF
.	.	TRBJ2-1	TRBV11-2	TGTGCCAGCAGCCTAGCCCCTAGCGAGGGACCGTACAATGAGCAGTTCTTC	CASSLAPSEGPYNEQFF
.	TRBD1	TRBJ1-5	TRBV6-5	TGTGCCAGCAGTATCGACAGGGCTGGCAATCAGCCCCAGCATTTT	CASSIDRAGNQPQHF
.	TRBD2	TRBJ2-1	TRBV2	TGTGCCAGCAGTGGGAGGATGGGCGGGAGGGGCAATGAGCAGTTCTTC	CASSGRMGGRGNEQFF
.	.	TRBJ2-5	TRBV14	TGTGCCAGCAGCCAGGGGCCCGTTCTTGAGCAGTACTTC	CASSQGPVLEQYF
.	.	TRBJ1-1	TRBV19	TGTGCCAGTAGTATAGATCCGGCCAGTCTTCCTGTGAACACTGAAGCTTTCTTT	CASSIDPASLPVNTEAFF
.	.	TRBJ2-5	TRBV7-9	TGTGCCAGCAGCTTAGCGCGAGGGATTGAGGAGACCCAGTACTTC	CASSLARGIEETQYF
.	.	TRBJ1-2	TRBV19	TGTGCCAGTAGTATTGATCTAGAATTCCGGAGTGGCTACACCTTC	CASSIDLEFRSGYTF
.	TRBD2	TRBJ2-1	TRBV29-1	TGCAGCGTTGAAACCTCTAGCGGGAGCTACAATGAGCAGTTCTTC	CSVETSSGSYNEQFF
.	TRBD2	TRBJ2-7	TRBV7-9	TGTGCCAGCAGCTCAACGGGGGGGATTTTCCACGAGCAGTACTTC	CASSSTGGIFHEQYF
.	.	TRBJ2-7	TRBV5-1	TGCGCCAGCAGCTTGTTTCCGTCGGGCTCCTACGAGCAGTACTTC	CASSLFPSGSYEQYF
.	TRBD2	TRBJ2-7	TRBV27	TGTGCCAGCAGTGTCCAGACTAGCGGGAGGGACTACGAGCAGTACTTC	CASSVQTSGRDYEQYF
.	TRBD2	TRBJ2-2	TRBV27	TGTGCCAGCAGTTTGGGGATGGGGGCGGGAGGGCCTAGGGCCGGGGAGCTGTTTTTT	CASSLGMGAGGPRAGELFF
.	.	TRBJ1-1	TRBV2	TGTGCCAGCAGTCTCGGGAACACTGAAGCTTTCTTT	CASSLGNTEAFF
.	.	TRBJ2-4	TRBV16	TGTGCCAGCAGCCAAGGGGCCTCCCGGTACTTC	CASSQGASRYF
.	.	TRBJ2-3	TRBV15	TGTGCCACCAGCAGAGATGCAACGGGATCGACAGATACGCAGTATTTT	CATSRDATGSTDTQYF
.	.	TRBJ2-5	TRBV10-3	TGTGCCATCAGTGAGTCGTCCCTACGAGAGCAGTACTTC	CAISESSLREQYF
.	.	TRBJ2-1	TRBV27	TGTGCCAGCAGTTTTGGGGCCGGGGAGACCTACAATGAGCAGTTCTTC	CASSFGAGETYNEQFF
.	.	TRBJ1-4	TRBV5-1	TGCGCCAGCAGCAAGGACGGCCCTGCAACTAATGAAAAACTGTTTTTT	CASSKDGPATNEKLFF
.	TRBD1	TRBJ2-7	TRBV27	TGTGCCAGCAGTCCCGGGGACAGCCGCCACGAGCAGTACTTC	CASSPGDSRHEQYF
.	TRBD1	TRBJ2-2	TRBV7-9	TGTGCCAGCAGCTTAGCCGGGACAGGGGGTAATACCGGGGAGCTGTTTTTT	CASSLAGTGGNTGELFF
.	.	TRBJ2-3	TRBV28	TGTGCCAGCAGTCGGACTTCCACAGATACGCAGTATTTT	CASSRTSTDTQYF
.	.	TRBJ2-7	TRBV19	TGTGCCAGTAGTATAACTCTTTCGGGGCACCACGAGCAGTACTTC	CASSITLSGHHEQYF
.	.	TRBJ1-1	TRBV19	TGTGCCAGTAGTAGCCCACTTCTGGTCACTGAAGCTTTCTTT	CASSSPLLVTEAFF
.	TRBD2	TRBJ2-7	TRBV6-6	TGTGCCAGCAGTGGCTGGCAGCGGGACCACTACGAGCAGTACTTC	CASSGWQRDHYEQYF
.	.	TRBJ2-5	TRBV7-9	TGTGCCAGCAGCTTAGTAGCAGGGATAGAGACCCAGTACTTC	CASSLVAGIETQYF
.	.	TRBJ1-1	TRBV6-1	TGTGCCAGCAGCCCGGACACCACGGTTAACACTGAAGCTTTCTTT	CASSPDTTVNTEAFF
.	.	TRBJ2-7	TRBV11-2	TGTGCCAGCAGCTTAAGTACCGGGGTCAGCTCCTACGAGCAGTACTTC	CASSLSTGVSSYEQYF
.	TRBD1	TRBJ2-7	TRBV7-8	TGTGCCAGCAGCTCGGCCGGGACAGGGGCCTACGAGCAGTACTTC	CASSSAGTGAYEQYF
.	.	TRBJ1-2	TRBV20-1	TGCAGTGCTAGTTCGGGATGGGGCTACACCTTC	CSASSGWGYTF